A selection of T cell receptor beta chains follows, all from one sample in a study of response to subunit inactivated influenza vaccine. Using its own MiXCR run on the RT-PCR reads, TCRdb lists one record per CDR3 protein. The top ten clones hold 20% to 30% of a sample with about 190,000 distinct CDR3 sequences, over 13% of them seen once. Here the sequenced sample was CD8+ T cells sorted from PBMCs, taken about 5 days after vaccination. The receptors derive from a man aged 50 or older who received an inactivated influenza vaccine. Each CDR3 is given with its conserved first and last residue. Each record gives: J gene, clone size, CDR3 length, D gene, V gene, CDR3 DNA, CDR3 protein. The D gene is left open where the match is weak. Only part of the rows carry a size: once, few, many, or a class if the clone is expanded.

>TRBJ2-1|NA|18|TRBD2|TRBV6-1
TGTGCCAGCAGTGAAGGGCTAGCGGGAGTCCCGTCCTACAATGAGCAGTTCTTC
CASSEGLAGVPSYNEQFF
>TRBJ2-7|few|12|NA|TRBV29-1
TGCAGCGTTGTAGTGGGGTTTGGCGAGCAGTACTTC
CSVVVGFGEQYF
>TRBJ2-1|few|16|TRBD1|TRBV12-3/TRBV12-4
TGTGCCAGCAGTCCGTACCGACAGGGACCGTCGAGTGAGCAGTTCTTC
CASSPYRQGPSSEQFF
>TRBJ2-3|NA|18|TRBD2|TRBV29-1
TGCAGCTATATAAATCCTATAAGCGGGGGGGCCTGGGGAGATACGCAGTATTTT
CSYINPISGGAWGDTQYF
>TRBJ2-7|many|15|TRBD2|TRBV29-1
TGCAGCGTCGTAGGACTAGCGGGAGGCTCCTACGAGCAGTACTTC
CSVVGLAGGSYEQYF
>TRBJ2-1|NA|19|NA|TRBV6-2/TRBV6-3
TGTGCCAGCAGTTACTCGAGGGTTACTTTCGGGAGCTCCTACAATGAGCAGTTCTTC
CASSYSRVTFGSSYNEQFF
>TRBJ2-2|NA|16|TRBD2|TRBV5-6
TGTGCCAGCAGCCGCGAGCGGGGGGGCCTCACCGGGGAGCTGTTTTTT
CASSRERGGLTGELFF
>TRBJ2-4|NA|16|NA|TRBV27
TGTGCCAGCAGTCCCTGGACTGAACTAGCCAAAAACATTCAGTACTTC
CASSPWTELAKNIQYF
>TRBJ2-1|NA|12|NA|TRBV30
TGTGCCTGGAAAAGGGGAAACAATGAGCAGTTCTTC
CAWKRGNNEQFF
>TRBJ1-2|NA|14|NA|TRBV29-1
TGCAGCGTTGAAAGGGGGAGGGTTGGCTATGGCTACACCTTC
CSVERGRVGYGYTF
>TRBJ2-3|few|14|NA|TRBV12-3/TRBV12-4
TGTGCCAGCAGTTTTGCTAGCCAAGGGGATACGCAGTATTTT
CASSFASQGDTQYF
>TRBJ2-2|NA|17|TRBD2|TRBV2
TGTGCCAGCAGTGATCGCGGCGGGGGGTGGAACACCGGGGAGCTGTTTTTT
CASSDRGGGWNTGELFF
>TRBJ2-1|many|13|TRBD1|TRBV5-1
TGCGCCAGCAGCTTCTCCGGGACAGGAGAGCAGTTCTTC
CASSFSGTGEQFF
>TRBJ2-7|few|13|NA|TRBV9
TGTGCCAGCAGCGGAAAACAGGGCTACGAGCAGTACTTC
CASSGKQGYEQYF
>TRBJ1-6|many|14|TRBD1|TRBV7-8
TGTGCCAGCAGCTTCCGGGACAGATATTCACCCCTCCACTTT
CASSFRDRYSPLHF
>TRBJ2-7|many|13|NA|TRBV20-1
TGCAGTGCTAGAGGGACAGAAGACTACGAGCAGTACTTC
CSARGTEDYEQYF
>TRBJ1-2|many|12|NA|TRBV6-2/TRBV6-3
TGTGCCAGCAGTTACCCGGACTATGGCTACACCTTC
CASSYPDYGYTF
>TRBJ1-2|few|11|NA|TRBV29-1
TGCAGCGTTGTCCAGGAGGGAGGCTACACCTTC
CSVVQEGGYTF
>TRBJ2-3|few|12|NA|TRBV20-1
TGCAGTGCTAGAGATTGGGGAGATACGCAGTATTTT
CSARDWGDTQYF
>TRBJ1-2|many|13|NA|TRBV12-3/TRBV12-4
TGTGCCAGCAGCCACGGACGGCCTTATGGCTACACCTTC
CASSHGRPYGYTF
>TRBJ2-2|NA|15|NA|TRBV4-1
TGCGCCAGCAGTTCTAGGGAGGGGGACACCGGGGAGCCGTTTTTT
CASSSREGDTGEPFF
>TRBJ1-1|few|14|TRBD1|TRBV3-1
TGTGCCAGCAGCCAAGAAGACAGGGGGGTAGGAGCTTTCTTT
CASSQEDRGVGAFF
>TRBJ1-1|NA|14|TRBD1|TRBV6-1
TGTGCCAGCAGTACGACAGGGGAGGTCACTGAAGCTTTCTTT
CASSTTGEVTEAFF
>TRBJ2-1|NA|11|NA|TRBV28
TGTGCCAGCAGTTTCACGAATGAGCAGTTCTTC
CASSFTNEQFF
>TRBJ2-2|NA|15|NA|TRBV4-3
TGCGCCAGCAGCCAAGATCAAGTGGCCCGCGGGGAGCTGTTTTTT
CASSQDQVARGELFF
>TRBJ2-1|NA|15|TRBD2|TRBV20-1
TGCAGTGCTAGAGGTCTAGCGGCCTCCTACAATGAGCAGTTCTTC
CSARGLAASYNEQFF
>TRBJ2-7|NA|13|TRBD2|TRBV29-1
TGCAGCGTTGGCGGACTAGCTCCCTACGAGCAGTACTTC
CSVGGLAPYEQYF
>TRBJ2-3|many|15|NA|TRBV11-2
TGTGCCAGCAGCTTGCGGGTTCTTAGCACAGATACGCAGTATTTT
CASSLRVLSTDTQYF
>TRBJ2-7|NA|11|NA|TRBV5-5
TGTGCCAGCAGCGACGCCTACGAGCAGTACTTC
CASSDAYEQYF
>TRBJ1-1|NA|13|NA|TRBV2
TGTGCCAGCAGAGACGGAGTGAACACTGAAGCTTTCTTT
CASRDGVNTEAFF
>TRBJ1-6|few|16|NA|TRBV24-1
TGTGCCACCAGCCATAGGAGCCGACGGTATAATTCACCCCTCCACTTT
CATSHRSRRYNSPLHF
>TRBJ2-7|NA|11|NA|TRBV30
TGTGCCTGGACGAGGGCCTACGAGCAGTACTTC
CAWTRAYEQYF